The 24 T cell receptor beta chains below all came from one sample that was sequenced in a study of T cells in Graves' hyperthyroidism and ophthalmopathy. Using RNA transcripts as the source, TCR beta CDR3 regions were amplified. Initially, a first-round RT-PCR of the TCR CDR3 employed the HTBI primer set. Via MiXCR, TCRdb re-called the multiplex PCR reads, giving one row per CDR3 protein. The table records 270,000 or so distinct CDR3 sequences, approximately 16% of them present only once. Sequencing input: blood. Every receptor here comes from a woman aged 50 to 60 with Graves' hyperthyroidism that later progressed to Graves' ophthalmopathy.

This clonotype turned up a few times. The genes are TRBV11-2 and TRBJ1-1; 7 bases are shared with TRBD1. Trimming took 7 bases from V and 1 from J; bases not matched to a gene: 12. This CDR3 has 16 residues. CDR1 is SGHAT, CDR2 FQNNGV, per germline. This CDR3 is CASTQRTGSGNTEAFF. DNA for the CDR3: TGTGCCAGCACTCAAAGGACAGGCTCAGGGAACACTGAAGCTTTCTTT.

The CDR3 loop is CASSELQGFPDTQYF. The CDR3 DNA is TGTGCCAGCAGTGAATTACAGGGGTTCCCAGATACGCAGTATTTT. The chain combines TRBV6-1 with TRBJ2-3, with 7 bases lining up with TRBD1. Germline V gives CDR1 MNHNS, CDR2 SASEGT. J was trimmed by 4 bases and V by 2 bases; bases with no gene match: 6. This CDR3 has 15 amino acids.

This clonotype was counted ten times or more. J is TRBJ2-3 and V is TRBV12-5; D remains ambiguous. Trimming shortened V by 2 bases and J by 2 bases, and 11 bases separated the two germline ends. Germline V gene lookup returns CDR1 LGHNT and CDR2 FRNRAP. The CDR3 is 15 residues long. The CDR3 sequence is CASGLMGPTTDTQYF. CDR3 in DNA: TGTGCTAGTGGTTTGATGGGTCCCACCACAGATACGCAGTATTTT.

The V call is TRBV7-3, the J call TRBJ2-1; D uncertain. V was trimmed by 4 bases and J by 9 bases, leaving 10 bases between them. Germline loops: CDR1 SGHTA, CDR2 FQGTGA. This CDR3 has 12 amino acids. The CDR3 DNA sequence: TGTGCCAGCAGCTCTAGTGCCGGTGAGCAGTTCTTC. Translated: CASSSSAGEQFF.

Many counts were recorded for this clonotype. The chain has TRBV2 and TRBJ2-7; maybe TRBD2 (5 bases). Germline CDR1 reads SNHLY; CDR2 reads FYNNEI. The CDR3 runs to 14 residues. Trimming removed 3 bases at V and 2 bases at J, with 11 bases between. The CDR3 DNA follows: TGTGCCAGCAGTGAGACGGGGTTGGCCTACGAGCAGTACTTC. This translates into CASSETGLAYEQYF.

This chain links TRBV11-1 with TRBJ2-5; 12 bases line up with TRBD2. After removal of 2 bases from V and 4 bases from J, the junction contained 2 bases not matched to a gene. From germline, CDR1 is SGHAT and CDR2 FQDESV (reference sequence). The CDR3 has 15 amino acids. CDR3 amino acids: CASSLLGLAGETQYF. The CDR3 DNA reads as TGTGCCAGCAGCTTATTGGGACTAGCGGGAGAGACCCAGTACTTC.

This clonotype was found many times. CDR3 in amino acids: CSAQSGGYNEQFF. The DNA for the CDR3 is TGCAGTGCCCAGAGCGGGGGCTACAATGAGCAGTTCTTC. V usage is TRBV20-1 and J usage is TRBJ2-1, with 8 bases lining up with TRBD2. The CDR3 runs to 13 residues. CDR1 DFQATT and CDR2 SNEGSKA come from the germline V gene (reference sequence). The V gene end was trimmed by 6 bases and the J gene end by 3 bases; junction bases not matched to a gene: 4.

This clonotype turned up a few times. This sequence joins TRBV5-6 and TRBJ1-4; D perhaps matches TRBD1 (6 bases). V shed 0 bases and J shed 6 bases, with 18 bases lying between them. CDR1 SGHDT and CDR2 YYEEEE come from the germline V gene. The CDR3 spans 17 residues. The CDR3 sequence: CASSLAGAARGDEKLFF. As DNA, the CDR3 is TGTGCCAGCAGCTTGGCGGGGGCCGCCAGGGGAGATGAAAAACTGTTTTTT.

The chain links TRBV5-8 to TRBJ2-7; D gene ambiguous. Trimming took off 5 bases at V and 0 bases at J, with 15 bases between the two ends. CDR3 length: 15 residues. Germline V gene lookup returns CDR1 SGHTS and CDR2 YDEGEE. Here the CDR3 reads CASSQTTTSSYEQYF. The CDR3 DNA reads TGTGCCAGCAGTCAGACGACAACGAGCTCCTACGAGCAGTACTTC. Full variable domain (missing parts from reference TRBV5-8 and TRBJ2-7): EAGVTQSPTHLIKTRGQQATLRCSPISGHTSVYWYQQALGLGLQFLLWYDEGEERNRGNFPPRFSGRQFPNYSSELNVNALELEDSALYLCASSQTTTSSYEQYFGPGTRLTVT.

V is TRBV2 and J is TRBJ2-7, with 11 bases matching TRBD1. V was clipped by 6 bases and J by 2 bases; unmatched bases: 6. The CDR3 totals 15 residues. Germline values: CDR1 SNHLY, CDR2 FYNNEI. The CDR3 region is CASRSGTGGTYEQYF. The DNA of the CDR3 is TGTGCCAGCAGATCCGGGACAGGGGGTACCTACGAGCAGTACTTC.

This clonotype showed up many times. The chain couples TRBV28 to TRBJ2-2; no clear D gene. V lost 6 bases and J lost 6, with 8 bases in between. The CDR3 is made up of 12 amino acids. Germline V lookup: CDR1 MDHEN, CDR2 SYDVKM. Written as DNA, the CDR3 is TGTGCCAGCAGACGAAGATCCGGGGAGCTGTTTTTT. The encoded protein is CASRRRSGELFF.

V usage is TRBV3-1 and J usage is TRBJ2-1; D may be TRBD1 (6 bases). There are 14 residues in the CDR3. CDR1 and CDR2 (germline): LGHDT, YNNKEL (reference sequence). With 1 base removed from V and 8 bases from J, the gap between germline ends came to 12 bases. The CDR3 spells CASSQATGRDEQFF. The CDR3 DNA reads TGTGCCAGCAGCCAAGCGACAGGCCGGGATGAGCAGTTCTTC.

CDR3 DNA: TGTGCCTGGAGGAGGAGGACAGGCACTGAAGCTTTCTTT. Amino acid sequence: CAWRRRTGTEAFF. The rearrangement links TRBV30 to TRBJ1-1, with TRBD1 matching 7 bases. V lost 3 bases and J lost 4; bases outside the gene matches: 5. The CDR3 contains 13 residues. The germline V gene has CDR1 GTSNPN and CDR2 SVGIG (reference sequence).

This clonotype was observed many times. The chain carries TRBV7-9 and TRBJ2-5, with 15 positions matching TRBD2. The CDR3 covers 19 residues. The germline V gene encodes CDR1 SEHNR and CDR2 FQNEAQ (reference sequence). After removal of 6 bases from V and 1 base from J, the junction contained 12 bases not matched to a gene. The CDR3 sequence: CASSSQPGLAGGTQETQYF. The DNA of the CDR3 is TGTGCCAGCAGTTCCCAACCGGGACTAGCGGGAGGTACCCAAGAGACCCAGTACTTC.

J is TRBJ1-1 and V is TRBV12-3 or TRBV12-4; 10 positions agree with TRBD1. The ends lost 5 bases at V and 0 bases at J; junction bases unmatched: 9. This CDR3 comprises 17 residues. The CDR3 here is CASSKAMGQGLNTEAFF. CDR3 bases: TGTGCCAGCAGTAAGGCGATGGGACAGGGGTTGAACACTGAAGCTTTCTTT.

V is TRBV11-2 and J is TRBJ2-7; 8 bases align to TRBD1. Trimming at V came to 7 bases and at J to 5 bases, leaving 4 bases not matched to a gene. The germline V gene has CDR1 SGHAT and CDR2 FQNNGV. This CDR3 spans 12 amino acids. CDR3 DNA sequence: TGTGCCAGCAACTCGACAGGGGACGAGCAGTACTTC. Protein sequence: CASNSTGDEQYF.

This clonotype occurred many times. The CDR3 DNA reads TGTGCCAGCAGCCAGGGGTTCGAGACCCAGTACTTC. Translation gives CASSQGFETQYF. J is TRBJ2-5 and V is TRBV3-1; D not certain. Trimming pared 3 bases from V and 5 bases from J, leaving 7 bases between. Germline CDR1 and CDR2: LGHDT and YNNKEL (reference sequence). This CDR3 spans 12 amino acids.

Ten or more counts support this clonotype. CDR3 DNA sequence: TGCAGTGCTAGAACACCGGGATTCCCCTACGAGCAGTACTTC. This gives the protein CSARTPGFPYEQYF. V gene TRBV20-1 combines with J gene TRBJ2-7, with D possibly being TRBD2 (5 bases). The germline V gene has CDR1 DFQATT and CDR2 SNEGSKA (reference sequence). The CDR3 is 14 residues long. The V and J ends lost 2 bases and 2 bases respectively, with 13 bases between them.

A note on this clonotype: One end of the junction is discordant with germline, which a read error may explain. V usage is TRBV5-1 and J usage is TRBJ1-5, with D unclear. Looked up from germline, CDR1 is SGHRS and CDR2 is YFSETQ. This CDR3 is built from 16 residues. CDR3 sequence (DNA): TGCGCCAGCAGCTACGGACGGGTCAATAGCAATCAGCCCCAACATTTT. This sequence encodes CASSYGRVNSNQPQHF.

This clonotype was counted many times. The genes are TRBV5-1 and TRBJ2-7; 8 nucleotides line up with TRBD2. The CDR3 spans 18 residues. Germline CDR1 SGHRS, CDR2 YFSETQ. The V gene end was trimmed by 4 bases and the J gene end by 0 bases; junction bases not matched to a gene: 15. The chain's CDR3 is CASSPGVLSGSSSYEQYF. The DNA of the CDR3 is TGCGCCAGCAGCCCGGGGGTATTGAGCGGGAGTAGCTCCTACGAGCAGTACTTC.

This clonotype was observed a handful of times. The rearrangement links TRBV9 to TRBJ2-3; TRBD2 might be the D (5 bases). CDR1 is SGDLS and CDR2 is YYNGEE in the germline V gene. This CDR3 spans 14 amino acids. Trimming took off 4 bases at V and 1 base at J, with 10 bases between the two ends. In DNA, the CDR3 is TGTGCCAGCAGCTTTAAAGCGGGCACAGATACGCAGTATTTT. Translating gives CASSFKAGTDTQYF.

This clonotype was recorded at least ten times. The chain carries TRBV20-1 and TRBJ2-2; 10 bases align to TRBD1. The CDR3 extends over 16 amino acids. The germline CDR1 and CDR2 sequences are DFQATT and SNEGSKA (reference sequence). With V trimmed by 1 base and J by 6 bases, 8 bases remained unmatched. CDR3 bases: TGCAGTGCTAGAGCGGCGGGACAGGGGACCGCCGGGGAGCTGTTTTTT. It translates to CSARAAGQGTAGELFF.

This clonotype was detected ten times or more. V and J are TRBV20-1 and TRBJ2-1; TRBD2 matches at 11 bases. The germline gives CDR1 DFQATT, CDR2 SNEGSKA (reference sequence). Trimming at V came to 6 bases and at J to 4 bases, leaving 5 bases not matched to a gene. This CDR3 is built from 14 residues. Here the CDR3 reads CSASWTSGYNEQFF. CDR3 nucleotide sequence: TGCAGTGCGAGCTGGACTAGCGGGTACAATGAGCAGTTCTTC.

The V and J genes are TRBV6-1 and TRBJ2-7; the match to TRBD2 covers 8 bases. This CDR3 region has 15 residues. Germline CDR1 is MNHNS and CDR2 is SASEGT. The V gene end was trimmed by 11 bases and the J gene end by 3 bases; junction bases not matched to a gene: 15. The CDR3 is CAPSLIAGKNYEQYF. The CDR3 DNA sequence: TGTGCCCCCTCTCTAATAGCGGGAAAGAACTACGAGCAGTACTTC.